There are a few counts of the clone carrying this TCR beta chain. The antigen remains unidentified. Germline V gene data show CDR1 as SGHTA and CDR2 as FQGNSA. Unmatched junction bases numbered 6, after V lost 1 base and J lost 4 bases. This CDR3 spans 15 amino acids. This record comes from a study of blood T cells in healthy people across ages. Study results and caveats: Across samples, TCR beta diversity tracked strongly with naive T cell percentage. The CMV status of each donor remained undetermined, and this could have confounded shifts in expanded clonotypes.

The people who gave samples were healthy Caucasians from Russia, aged roughly 6 to 100. Alongside a J-beta primer mix, a sample-barcoded 5' primer served in a second PCR lasting about 7 to 11 cycles. Every molecule of cDNA carried a tag from a template-switch adaptor with 12 random nucleotides. In TCRdb, the 5' RACE reads were re-called with MiXCR into one record per CDR3 protein. The sample lists around 1,000,000 distinct CDR3 sequences, 35% to 45% occurring once. Input material: blood. The chain combines TRBV7-2 with TRBJ2-7, with 8 nucleotides matching TRBD2. The sequence was collected from a man aged 18 to 30 in good health. The chain's CDR3 is CASSLVPAGEYEQYF. DNA for the CDR3: TGTGCCAGCAGCTTAGTCCCAGCGGGGGAATACGAGCAGTACTTC.